The clone carrying this T cell receptor (beta chain) has a single count. The antigen is not known. V lost 2 bases and J lost 7, with 16 bases in between. The CDR3 has 15 residues. Germline loops: CDR1 MNHEY, CDR2 SVGAGI. Method: immunoSEQ multiplex PCR; TCRdb's copy keeps in-frame clones and lacks some. The table has a few hundred thousand clones, around nine tenths seen once. The data stem from a study of cytomegalovirus exposure and HLA in healthy donors. Regarding the study as a whole: Reportedly, diagnosis of cytomegalovirus status by the classifier showed high specificity and sensitivity.

The clonotype was recovered from a woman in her late teens or twenties in good health and CMV-seronegative. The chain carries TRBV6-5 and TRBJ2-3, with a tentative D call TRBD2 (5 bases). Sequenced material: PBMCs. The CDR3 loop reads CASSYDLTHGNTQYF. Here the CDR3 DNA reads TGTGCCAGCAGTTACGATCTAACCCACGGGAATACGCAGTATTTT.